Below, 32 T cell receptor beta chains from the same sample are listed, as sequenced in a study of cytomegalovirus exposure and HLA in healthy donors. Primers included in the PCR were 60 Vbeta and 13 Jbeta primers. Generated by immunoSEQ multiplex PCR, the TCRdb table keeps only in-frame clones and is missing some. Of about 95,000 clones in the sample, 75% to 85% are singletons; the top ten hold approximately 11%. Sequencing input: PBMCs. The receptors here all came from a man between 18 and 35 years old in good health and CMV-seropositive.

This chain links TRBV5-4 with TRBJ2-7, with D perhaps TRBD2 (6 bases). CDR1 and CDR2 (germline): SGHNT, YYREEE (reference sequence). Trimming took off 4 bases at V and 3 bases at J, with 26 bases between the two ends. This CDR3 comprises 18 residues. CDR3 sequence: CASSGRKLRNLIFYEQYF. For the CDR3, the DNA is TGTGCCAGCAGCGGGAGGAAGCTACGCAACCTGATCTTCTACGAGCAGTACTTC.

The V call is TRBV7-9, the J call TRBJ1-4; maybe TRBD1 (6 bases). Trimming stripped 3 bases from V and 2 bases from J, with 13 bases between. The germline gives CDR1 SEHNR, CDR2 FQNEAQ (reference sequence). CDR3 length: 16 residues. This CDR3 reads CASSFLQGGTNEKLFF. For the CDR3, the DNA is TGTGCCAGCAGCTTCTTACAGGGCGGTACTAATGAAAAACTGTTTTTT.

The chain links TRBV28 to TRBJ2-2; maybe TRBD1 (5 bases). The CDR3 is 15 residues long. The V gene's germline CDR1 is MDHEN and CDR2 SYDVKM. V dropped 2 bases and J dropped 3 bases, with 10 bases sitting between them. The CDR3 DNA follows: TGTGCCAGCAGTTTAGGGGAAGGGGACACCGGGGAGCTGTTTTTT. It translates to CASSLGEGDTGELFF.

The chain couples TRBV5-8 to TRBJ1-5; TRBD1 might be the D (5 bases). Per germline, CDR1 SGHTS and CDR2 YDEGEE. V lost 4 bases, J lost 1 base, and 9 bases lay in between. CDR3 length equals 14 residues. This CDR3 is CASSRDYSNQPQHF. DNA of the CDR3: TGTGCCAGCAGCCGGGACTACAGCAATCAGCCCCAGCATTTT. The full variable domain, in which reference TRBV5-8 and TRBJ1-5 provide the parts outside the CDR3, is EAGVTQSPTHLIKTRGQQATLRCSPISGHTSVYWYQQALGLGLQFLLWYDEGEERNRGNFPPRFSGRQFPNYSSELNVNALELEDSALYLCASSRDYSNQPQHFGDGTRLSIL.

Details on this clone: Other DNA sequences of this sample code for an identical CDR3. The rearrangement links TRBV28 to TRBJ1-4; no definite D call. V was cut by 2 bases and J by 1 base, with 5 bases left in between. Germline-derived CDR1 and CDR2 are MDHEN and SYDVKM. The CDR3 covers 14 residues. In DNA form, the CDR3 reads TGTGCCAGCAGTTTACCGGGAACTAATGAAAAACTGTTTTTT. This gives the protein CASSLPGTNEKLFF.

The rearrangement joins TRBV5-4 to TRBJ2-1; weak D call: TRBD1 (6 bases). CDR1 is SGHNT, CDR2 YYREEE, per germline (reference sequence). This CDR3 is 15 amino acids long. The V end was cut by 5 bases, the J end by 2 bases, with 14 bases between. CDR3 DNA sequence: TGTGCCAGCAGACCGTCCGGGACACCCTACAATGAGCAGTTCTTC. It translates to CASRPSGTPYNEQFF.

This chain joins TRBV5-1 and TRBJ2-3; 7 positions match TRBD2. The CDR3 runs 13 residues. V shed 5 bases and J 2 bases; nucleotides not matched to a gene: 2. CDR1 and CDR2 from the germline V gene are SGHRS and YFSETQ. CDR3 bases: TGCGCCAGCAGGGGGACTACCACAGATACGCAGTATTTT. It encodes CASRGTTTDTQYF.

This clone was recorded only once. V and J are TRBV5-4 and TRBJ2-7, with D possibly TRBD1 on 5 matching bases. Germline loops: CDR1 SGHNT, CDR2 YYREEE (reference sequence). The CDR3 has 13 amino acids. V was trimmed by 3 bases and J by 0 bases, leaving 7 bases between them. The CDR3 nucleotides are TGTGCCAGCAGCTGGGGCCGCTCCTACGAGCAGTACTTC. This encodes CASSWGRSYEQYF.

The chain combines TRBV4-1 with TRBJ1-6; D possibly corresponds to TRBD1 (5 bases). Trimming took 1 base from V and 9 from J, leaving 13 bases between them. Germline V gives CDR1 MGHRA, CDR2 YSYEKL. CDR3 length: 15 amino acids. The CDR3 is CASSQAQGFRSPLHF. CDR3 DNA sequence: TGCGCCAGCAGCCAAGCCCAGGGATTTCGTTCACCCCTCCACTTT.

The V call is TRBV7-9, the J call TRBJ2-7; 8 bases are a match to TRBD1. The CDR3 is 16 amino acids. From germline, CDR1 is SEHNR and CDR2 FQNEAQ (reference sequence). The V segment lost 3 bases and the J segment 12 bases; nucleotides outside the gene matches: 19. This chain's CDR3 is CASSFVTPGQGLLRYF. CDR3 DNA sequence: TGTGCCAGCAGCTTTGTAACTCCAGGACAGGGCCTTCTGAGGTACTTC. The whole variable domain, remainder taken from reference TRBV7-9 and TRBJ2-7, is DTGVSQNPRHKITKRGQNVTFRCDPISEHNRLYWYRQTLGQGPEFLTYFQNEAQLEKSRLLSDRFSAERPKGSFSTLEIQRTEQGDSAMYLCASSFVTPGQGLLRYFGPGTRLTVT.

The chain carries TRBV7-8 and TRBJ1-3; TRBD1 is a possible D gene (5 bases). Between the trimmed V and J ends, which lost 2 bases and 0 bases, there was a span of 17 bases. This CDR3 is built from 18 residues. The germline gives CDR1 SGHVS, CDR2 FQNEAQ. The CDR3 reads CASSLQTRGSYSGNTIYF. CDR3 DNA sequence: TGTGCCAGCAGCTTACAAACAAGGGGCTCTTACTCTGGAAACACCATATATTTT. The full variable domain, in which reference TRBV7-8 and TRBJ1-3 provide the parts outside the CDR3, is GAGVSQSPRYKVAKRGQDVALRCDPISGHVSLFWYQQALGQGPEFLTYFQNEAQLDKSGLPSDRFFAERPEGSVSTLKIQRTQQEDSAVYLCASSLQTRGSYSGNTIYFGEGSWLTVV.

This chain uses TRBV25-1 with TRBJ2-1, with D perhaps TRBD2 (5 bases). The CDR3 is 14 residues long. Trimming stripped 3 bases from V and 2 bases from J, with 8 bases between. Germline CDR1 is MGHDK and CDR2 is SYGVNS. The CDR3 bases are TGTGCCAGCAGTGATGTGGAGGCCTACAATGAGCAGTTCTTC. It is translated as CASSDVEAYNEQFF.

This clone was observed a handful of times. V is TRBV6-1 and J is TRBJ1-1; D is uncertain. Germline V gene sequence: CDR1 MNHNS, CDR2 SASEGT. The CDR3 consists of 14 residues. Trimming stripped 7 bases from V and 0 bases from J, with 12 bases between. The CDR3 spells CASTLPGLNTEAFF. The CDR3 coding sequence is TGTGCCAGCACCCTGCCGGGATTGAACACTGAAGCTTTCTTT.

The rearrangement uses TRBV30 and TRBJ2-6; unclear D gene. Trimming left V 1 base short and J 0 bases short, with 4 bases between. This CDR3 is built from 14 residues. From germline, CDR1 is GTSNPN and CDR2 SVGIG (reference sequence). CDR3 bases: TGTGCCTGGAGTGGGAGCTCTGGGGCCAACGTCCTGACTTTC. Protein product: CAWSGSSGANVLTF.

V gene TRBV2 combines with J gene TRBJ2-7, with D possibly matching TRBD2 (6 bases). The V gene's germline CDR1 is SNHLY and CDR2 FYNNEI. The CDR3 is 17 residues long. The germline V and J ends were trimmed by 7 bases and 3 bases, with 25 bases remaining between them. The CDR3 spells CASTRGGTRDLDYEQYF. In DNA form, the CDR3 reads TGTGCCAGCACCCGAGGTGGGACCCGGGACTTGGACTACGAGCAGTACTTC. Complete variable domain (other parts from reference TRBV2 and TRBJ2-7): EPEVTQTPSHQVTQMGQEVILRCVPISNHLYFYWYRQILGQKVEFLVSFYNNEISEKSEIFDDQFSVERPDGSNFTLKIRSTKLEDSAMYFCASTRGGTRDLDYEQYFGPGTRLTVT.

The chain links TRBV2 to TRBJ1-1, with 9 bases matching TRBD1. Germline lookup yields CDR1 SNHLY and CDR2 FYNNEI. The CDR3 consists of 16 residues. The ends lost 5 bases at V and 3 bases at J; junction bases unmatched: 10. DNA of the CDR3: TGTGCCAGCAGTTACGCCGGGACAGGGAAGTACACTGAAGCTTTCTTT. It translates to CASSYAGTGKYTEAFF.

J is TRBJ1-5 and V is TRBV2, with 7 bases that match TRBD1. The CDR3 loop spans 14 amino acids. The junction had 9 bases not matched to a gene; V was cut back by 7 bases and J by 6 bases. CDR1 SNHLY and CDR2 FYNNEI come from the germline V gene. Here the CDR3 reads CASMSDRQGQPQHF. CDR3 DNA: TGTGCCAGCATGTCGGACAGGCAGGGTCAGCCCCAGCATTTT.

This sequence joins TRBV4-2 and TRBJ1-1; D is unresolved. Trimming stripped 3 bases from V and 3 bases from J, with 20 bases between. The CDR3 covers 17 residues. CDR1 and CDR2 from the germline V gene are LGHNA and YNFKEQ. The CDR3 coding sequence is TGTGCCAGCAGCCACCAAACGGTGTCATCCCAGGACACTGAAGCTTTCTTT. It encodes CASSHQTVSSQDTEAFF.

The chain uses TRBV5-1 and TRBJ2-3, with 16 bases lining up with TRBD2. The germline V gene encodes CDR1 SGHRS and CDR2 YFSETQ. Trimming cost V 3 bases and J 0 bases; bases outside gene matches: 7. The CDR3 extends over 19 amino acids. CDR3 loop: CASSSGLAGGASSTDTQYF. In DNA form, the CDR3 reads TGCGCCAGCAGCTCGGGACTAGCGGGGGGGGCCAGTAGCACAGATACGCAGTATTTT. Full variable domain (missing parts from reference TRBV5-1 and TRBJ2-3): KAGVTQTPRYLIKTRGQQVTLSCSPISGHRSVSWYQQTPGQGLQFLFEYFSETQRNKGNFPGRFSGRQFSNSRSEMNVSTLELGDSALYLCASSSGLAGGASSTDTQYFGPGTRLTVL.

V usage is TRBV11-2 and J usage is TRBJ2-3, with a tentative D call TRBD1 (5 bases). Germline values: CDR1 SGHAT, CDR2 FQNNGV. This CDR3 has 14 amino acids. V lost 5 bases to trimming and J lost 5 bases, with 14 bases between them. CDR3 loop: CASSTQLREDTQYF. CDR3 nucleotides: TGTGCCAGCAGCACACAGCTCAGGGAAGATACGCAGTATTTT. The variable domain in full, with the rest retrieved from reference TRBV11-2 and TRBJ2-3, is EAGVAQSPRYKIIEKRQSVAFWCNPISGHATLYWYQQILGQGPKLLIQFQNNGVVDDSQLPKDRFSAERLKGVDSTLKIQPAKLEDSAVYLCASSTQLREDTQYFGPGTRLTVL.

The CDR3 bases are TGTGCCAGCAGTTTAATATATGGTTTCCAAACGGGCTCCTACGAGCAGTACTTC. Protein product: CASSLIYGFQTGSYEQYF. The rearrangement links TRBV27 to TRBJ2-7; the D is unclear. Trimming cost V 2 bases and J 0 bases, with 20 bases left between them. The germline gives CDR1 MNHEY, CDR2 SMNVEV (reference sequence). The CDR3 sequence is 18 residues long.

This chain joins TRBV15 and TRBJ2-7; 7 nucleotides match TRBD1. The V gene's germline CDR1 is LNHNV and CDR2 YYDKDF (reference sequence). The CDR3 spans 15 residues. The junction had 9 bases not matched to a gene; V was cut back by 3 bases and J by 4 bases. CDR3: CATSRGQSTSYEQYF. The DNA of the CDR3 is TGTGCCACCAGCAGGGGACAGTCCACTTCATACGAGCAGTACTTC.

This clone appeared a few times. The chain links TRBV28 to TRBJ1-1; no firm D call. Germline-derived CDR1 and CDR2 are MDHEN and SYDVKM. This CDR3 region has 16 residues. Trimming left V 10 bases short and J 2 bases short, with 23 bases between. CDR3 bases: TGTGCCACCATCGCGCCACCACAGCTAATTAACACTGAAGCTTTCTTT. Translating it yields CATIAPPQLINTEAFF.

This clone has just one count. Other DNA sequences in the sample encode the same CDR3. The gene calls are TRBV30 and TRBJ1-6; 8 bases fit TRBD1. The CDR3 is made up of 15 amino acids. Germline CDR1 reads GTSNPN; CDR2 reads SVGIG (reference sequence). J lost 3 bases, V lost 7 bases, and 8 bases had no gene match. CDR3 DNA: TGTGCCTCAAAACCGGGACAGGTCTATAATTCACCCCTCCACTTT. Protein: CASKPGQVYNSPLHF.

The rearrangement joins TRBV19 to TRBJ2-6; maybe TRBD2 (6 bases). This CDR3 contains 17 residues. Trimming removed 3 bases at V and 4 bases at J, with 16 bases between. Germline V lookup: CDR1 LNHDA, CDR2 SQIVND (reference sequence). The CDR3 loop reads CASSIPPGRTGANVLTF. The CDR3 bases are TGTGCCAGTAGTATTCCTCCAGGGAGGACCGGGGCCAACGTCCTGACTTTC.

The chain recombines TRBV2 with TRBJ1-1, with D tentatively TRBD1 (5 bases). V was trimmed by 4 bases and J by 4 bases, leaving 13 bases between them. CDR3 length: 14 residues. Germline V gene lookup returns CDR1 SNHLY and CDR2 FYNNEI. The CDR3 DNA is TGTGCCAGCAGTGCAGGGAATGTGGGCACTGAAGCTTTCTTT. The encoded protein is CASSAGNVGTEAFF.

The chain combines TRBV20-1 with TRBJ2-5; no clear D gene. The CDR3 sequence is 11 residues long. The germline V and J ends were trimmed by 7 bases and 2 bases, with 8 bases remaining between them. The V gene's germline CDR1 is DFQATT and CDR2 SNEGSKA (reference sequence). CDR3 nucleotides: TGCAGTGAAACAGATCAAGAGACCCAGTACTTC. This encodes CSETDQETQYF.

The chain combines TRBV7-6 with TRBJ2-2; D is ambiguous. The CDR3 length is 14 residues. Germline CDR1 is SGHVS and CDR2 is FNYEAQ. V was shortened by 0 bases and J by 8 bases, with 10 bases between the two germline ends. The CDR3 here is CASSLAAAGGELFF. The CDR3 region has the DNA TGTGCCAGCAGCTTAGCCGCGGCCGGTGGGGAGCTGTTTTTT.

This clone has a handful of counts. The chain's CDR3 is CASSFGGGTEAFF. The CDR3 DNA reads as TGTGCCAGCAGTTTCGGGGGGGGCACTGAAGCTTTCTTT. J is TRBJ1-1 and V is TRBV6-5, with a possible D match to TRBD1 (5 bases). The germline V gene has CDR1 MNHEY and CDR2 SVGAGI. The CDR3 runs 13 residues. V was shortened by 4 bases and J by 4 bases, with 10 bases between the two germline ends.

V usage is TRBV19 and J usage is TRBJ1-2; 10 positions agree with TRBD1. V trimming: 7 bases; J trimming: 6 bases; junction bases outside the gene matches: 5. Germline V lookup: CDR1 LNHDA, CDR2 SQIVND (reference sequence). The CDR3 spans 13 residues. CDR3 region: CASTRQGADGYTF. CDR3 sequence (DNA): TGTGCCAGTACTCGACAGGGGGCGGATGGCTACACCTTC.

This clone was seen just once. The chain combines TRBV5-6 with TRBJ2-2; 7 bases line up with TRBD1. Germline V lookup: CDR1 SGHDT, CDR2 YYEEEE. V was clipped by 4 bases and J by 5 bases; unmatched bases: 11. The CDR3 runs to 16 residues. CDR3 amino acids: CASSRPTGSGTGELFF. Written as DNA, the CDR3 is TGTGCCAGCAGCCGTCCGACAGGGAGTGGTACCGGGGAGCTGTTTTTT.

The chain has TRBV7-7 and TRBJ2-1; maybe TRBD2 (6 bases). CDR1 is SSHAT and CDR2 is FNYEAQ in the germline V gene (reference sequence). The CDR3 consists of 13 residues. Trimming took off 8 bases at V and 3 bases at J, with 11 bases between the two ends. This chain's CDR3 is CASGGSHYNEQFF. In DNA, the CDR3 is TGTGCCAGCGGGGGGAGTCACTACAATGAGCAGTTCTTC.